Reported below is one T cell receptor (beta chain). This sample was taken from a study of blood T cell repertoires in COVID-19. Using immunoSEQ multiplex PCR, the repertoire was profiled, and TCRdb retains in-frame clones only, with some absent. The data contain roughly 100,000 clones, roughly 87% of them seen just once; the ten biggest clones take up around 4.1%. CDR1 KGHSH and CDR2 LQKENI come from the germline V gene. The CDR3 spans 17 residues. V dropped 1 base and J dropped 5 bases, with 20 bases sitting between them. This TCR was sampled from a man aged 45 to 65 with acute or convalescent COVID-19. Sequencing used peripheral blood. This chain joins TRBV18 and TRBJ1-1; D may be TRBD1 (6 bases). The CDR3 sequence is CASSPRLASGAWTEAFF. Here the CDR3 DNA reads TGTGCCAGCTCACCACGTCTCGCCTCAGGGGCCTGGACTGAAGCTTTCTTT.